The 10 T cell receptor beta chains given below trace back to one sample, sequenced in a study of T-cell memory formation after mild COVID-19 (dated by TCRdb to 2020 to 2023). Library creation used 5' RACE. The data were produced on an Illumina NovaSeq 6000. TCRdb's own reprocessing of the public reads used fastp at Q25 and MiXCR and kept productive beta chains. Identical CDR3 proteins give one entry, which carries the most common genes and DNA. Across this sample there are under 550,000 distinct CDR3 sequences, with roughly 18% seen only once. The top ten clones comprise about 22% of the sample. The specimen sequenced was PBMCs or a T cell subset sorted from them (not recorded which). Source of these receptors: a man between 18 and 29 years old who had mild COVID-19 (a few samples of this study predate the infection). The sample titles of this study are shuffled in the database, so cell type and time point are left out; the donor was told from shared clones.

The genes are TRBV12-3 or TRBV12-4 and TRBJ2-7; D not resolved. Trimming took 3 bases from V and 6 from J, leaving 6 bases between them. The CDR3 loop spans 11 amino acids. The CDR3, as DNA: TGTGCCAGCAGTTTCGCTCGCGAGCAGTACTTC. Translating it yields CASSFAREQYF.

This clonotype was picked up many times. V is TRBV7-9 and J is TRBJ1-4; D is unresolved. CDR3 size: 17 residues. Germline V gene sequence: CDR1 SEHNR, CDR2 FQNEAQ (reference sequence). Trimming removed 0 bases from V and 0 bases from J, with 11 bases in between. Written as DNA, the CDR3 is TGTGCCAGCAGCTTAGCGCACCCTTTTGCAACTAATGAAAAACTGTTTTTT. Translating it yields CASSLAHPFATNEKLFF. Looking up the rest from reference TRBV7-9 and TRBJ1-4 gives the full variable domain: DTGVSQNPRHKITKRGQNVTFRCDPISEHNRLYWYRQTLGQGPEFLTYFQNEAQLEKSRLLSDRFSAERPKGSFSTLEIQRTEQGDSAMYLCASSLAHPFATNEKLFFGSGTQLSVL.

This clonotype has just a few counts. The rearrangement uses TRBV5-1 and TRBJ2-7; D is unresolved. CDR3 length: 15 residues. From germline, CDR1 is SGHRS and CDR2 YFSETQ. V shed 3 bases and J shed 0 bases, with 13 bases lying between them. The chain's CDR3 is CASSSTDTPSYEQYF. The CDR3 coding sequence is TGCGCCAGCAGCTCGACCGATACCCCCTCCTACGAGCAGTACTTC.

This clonotype has a handful of counts. The CDR3 protein is CASSPVAGNGETQYF. In DNA form, the CDR3 reads TGTGCCAGCTCTCCGGTAGCGGGGAACGGAGAGACCCAGTACTTC. The chain recombines TRBV18 with TRBJ2-5; 8 nucleotides match TRBD2. The CDR3 is 15 residues long. CDR1 and CDR2 (germline): KGHSH, LQKENI. Trimming cost V 6 bases and J 4 bases; bases outside gene matches: 10. The variable domain in full, with the rest retrieved from reference TRBV18 and TRBJ2-5, is NAGVMQNPRHLVRRRGQEARLRCSPMKGHSHVYWYRQLPEEGLKFMVYLQKENIIDESGMPKERFSAEFPKEGPSILRIQQVVRGDSAAYFCASSPVAGNGETQYFGPGTRLLVL.

V and J are TRBV7-8 and TRBJ2-3; 12 bases are shared with TRBD2. Germline-derived CDR1 and CDR2 are SGHVS and FQNEAQ. V was pared by 0 bases and J by 3 bases, with 10 bases of the junction left unmatched. The CDR3 totals 19 residues. DNA for the CDR3: TGTGCCAGCAGCTTAGCGCCTGGGCCTAGCGGGGGGGCGACAGATACGCAGTATTTT. Its translation is CASSLAPGPSGGATDTQYF.

J is TRBJ2-2 and V is TRBV4-1, with TRBD1 as a possible D gene (6 bases). The CDR3 length is 15 residues. CDR1 is MGHRA, CDR2 YSYEKL, per germline. The V gene lost 2 bases and the J gene lost 5 bases, with 12 bases spanning the gap. CDR3 bases: TGCGCCAGCAGCCAAAGCGTTACAGGGACCGGGGAGCTGTTTTTT. Protein product: CASSQSVTGTGELFF.

This rearrangement joins TRBV7-9 to TRBJ1-1; 9 nucleotides line up with TRBD1. The CDR3 extends over 15 amino acids. Losses at the gene ends were 5 bases for V and 0 bases for J; bases not matched to a gene: 4. Looked up from germline, CDR1 is SEHNR and CDR2 is FQNEAQ (reference sequence). The CDR3 nucleotides read TGTGCCAGCAGCCACGGGACAGGGATGAACACTGAAGCTTTCTTT. This codes for CASSHGTGMNTEAFF.

There are many counts of this clonotype. This rearrangement joins TRBV6-6 to TRBJ1-6; tentatively, D is TRBD1 (5 bases). CDR1 MNHNY and CDR2 SVGAGI come from the germline V gene (reference sequence). This CDR3 has 13 amino acids. V was cut by 5 bases and J by 7 bases, with 9 bases left in between. The CDR3 DNA reads TGTGCCAGCAGTCAGGGTTTGAATTCACCCCTCCACTTT. It is translated as CASSQGLNSPLHF.

CDR3 coding DNA: TGTGCCAGCAATATGGCGAATCAGCCCCAGCATTTT. This sequence encodes CASNMANQPQHF. The chain recombines TRBV12-3 or TRBV12-4 with TRBJ1-5, with D unclear. The CDR3 has 12 amino acids. Deletions cut 7 bases from V and 4 bases from J, with 8 bases between.

This clonotype was counted only a few times. This chain links TRBV7-9 with TRBJ2-1; 9 bases match TRBD2. Germline CDR1 and CDR2: SEHNR and FQNEAQ (reference sequence). With V trimmed by 1 base and J by 7 bases, 8 bases remained unmatched. CDR3 length: 16 residues. The CDR3 region is CASSLVAGGPSNEQFF. The CDR3 DNA is TGTGCCAGCAGCTTAGTGGCGGGGGGGCCATCGAATGAGCAGTTCTTC.